What follows are 14 T cell receptor beta chains derived from one specimen sequenced in a study of blood T cell repertoires in COVID-19. Generated by immunoSEQ multiplex PCR, the TCRdb table keeps only in-frame clones and is missing some. The data contain around 370,000 clones, about nine tenths of them seen just once; the ten biggest clones take up under 6.5%. The sequenced sample was peripheral blood. These receptors originate from a woman aged 45-59 years with COVID-19, enrolled during active disease.

The chain is built from TRBV19 and TRBJ1-2; 8 nucleotides line up with TRBD1. The V gene's germline CDR1 is LNHDA and CDR2 SQIVND (reference sequence). With 5 bases clipped from V and 4 bases from J, the junction kept 12 bases outside the gene matches. The CDR3 spans 16 residues. The CDR3 DNA reads TGTGCCAGTAGTCCGATGGGGACAGGTGCTCTCTATGGCTACACCTTC. It is translated as CASSPMGTGALYGYTF.

DNA for the CDR3: TGTGCCACCAGCTCCCAGGGGGTCGAGCAGTACTTC. This encodes CATSSQGVEQYF. J is TRBJ2-7 and V is TRBV15, with 7 positions matching TRBD1. Germline-derived CDR1 and CDR2 are LNHNV and YYDKDF (reference sequence). This CDR3 is 12 amino acids long. J gave up 6 bases and V 5 bases, and 4 bases lay outside the gene matches.

In nucleotides, the CDR3 is TGTGCCAGCAGCCAAGTCGGCGGGAACACTGAAGCTTTCTTT. Translating it yields CASSQVGGNTEAFF. The chain combines TRBV3-1 (or the pseudogene TRBV3-2) with TRBJ1-1; the D is unclear. Trimming took 1 base from V and 1 from J, leaving 7 bases between them. Germline assignment: CDR1 LGHDT and CDR2 YNNKEL (reference sequence). The CDR3 length is 14 residues.

The chain has TRBV19 and TRBJ2-1, with 12 bases fitting TRBD2. V shed 7 bases, J shed 4 bases, and the junction held 5 bases outside the gene matches. Germline V gene data show CDR1 as LNHDA and CDR2 as SQIVND (reference sequence). This CDR3 region has 15 residues. The CDR3 bases are TGTGCCAGTAACCAGGGACTAGCGGGTTACAATGAGCAGTTCTTC. Protein sequence: CASNQGLAGYNEQFF.

On this clone itself: This same CDR3 is encoded by further DNA sequences in the sample. The V call is TRBV5-4, the J call TRBJ2-1; D not certain. This CDR3 is built from 15 residues. Trimming stripped 0 bases from V and 0 bases from J, with 7 bases between. Germline CDR1 and CDR2: SGHNT and YYREEE (reference sequence). The CDR3 DNA reads TGTGCCAGCAGCTTGGGCGGTTCCTCCTACAATGAGCAGTTCTTC. It encodes CASSLGGSSYNEQFF. Full variable domain (remainder filled in from reference TRBV5-4 and TRBJ2-1): ETGVTQSPTHLIKTRGQQVTLRCSSQSGHNTVSWYQQALGQGPQFIFQYYREEENGRGNFPPRFSGLQFPNYSSELNVNALELDDSALYLCASSLGGSSYNEQFFGPGTRLTVL.

The rearrangement uses TRBV10-2 and TRBJ2-1, with a possible D match to TRBD1 (5 bases). Germline values: CDR1 WSHSY, CDR2 SAAADI. V lost 1 base and J lost 0, with 10 bases in between. The CDR3 runs 16 residues. CDR3 protein: CASSEWGVRSYNEQFF. The DNA of the CDR3 is TGCGCCAGCAGTGAGTGGGGCGTACGCTCCTACAATGAGCAGTTCTTC.

In DNA form, the CDR3 reads TGTGCCAGCAGCCGTGACAGGGGTTTAAACACCATATATTTT. As protein: CASSRDRGLNTIYF. The V gene is TRBV11-2, the J gene TRBJ1-3; 8 bases agree with TRBD1. The junction had 6 bases not matched to a gene; V was cut back by 5 bases and J by 6 bases. This CDR3 has 14 amino acids. Germline assignment: CDR1 SGHAT and CDR2 FQNNGV.

The rearrangement links TRBV24-1 to TRBJ2-2, with TRBD2 as a possible D gene (6 bases). The V gene lost 1 base and the J gene lost 0 bases, with 11 bases spanning the gap. The CDR3 contains 17 residues. Germline V gene lookup returns CDR1 KGHDR and CDR2 SFDVKD. The CDR3, as DNA: TGTGCCACCAGTGATTTAACTAGCCGAGCGAACACCGGGGAGCTGTTTTTT. Translating gives CATSDLTSRANTGELFF.

The chain couples TRBV11-2 to TRBJ1-2, with a possible D match to TRBD1 (6 bases). Germline values: CDR1 SGHAT, CDR2 FQNNGV. Trimming took off 9 bases at V and 3 bases at J, with 14 bases between the two ends. The CDR3 consists of 13 residues. CDR3 nucleotide sequence: TGTGCCAGTAGAGGCAGGGGATACTATGGCTACACCTTC. It codes for CASRGRGYYGYTF.

The CDR3 reads CASQGPTGLNTGELFF. CDR3 sequence (DNA): TGTGCCAGCCAAGGCCCGACAGGGTTGAACACCGGGGAGCTGTTTTTT. The V call is TRBV19, the J call TRBJ2-2; the match to TRBD1 covers 7 bases. CDR3 length: 16 amino acids. J was trimmed by 1 base and V by 9 bases; bases with no gene match: 11. Germline CDR1 and CDR2: LNHDA and SQIVND (reference sequence).

This chain connects TRBV11-3 to TRBJ2-2; 7 bases match TRBD2. The CDR3 spans 16 residues. V lost 1 base to trimming and J lost 7 bases; unmatched junction nucleotides: 9. Germline lookup yields CDR1 SGHNT and CDR2 YENEEA. The CDR3 is CASSLVSGTKSGELFF. CDR3 DNA: TGTGCCAGCAGCTTAGTCTCCGGGACTAAGAGCGGGGAGCTGTTTTTT.

This clone was seen a handful of times. This chain links TRBV6-5 with TRBJ1-5, with 7 bases fitting TRBD1. Germline loops: CDR1 MNHEY, CDR2 SVGAGI. The trim removed 8 bases at V and 5 bases at J, leaving 9 bases unmatched. The CDR3 runs 14 residues. CDR3 residues: CASSTTGVYQPQHF. The CDR3 DNA is TGTGCCAGCTCAACCACAGGGGTGTATCAGCCCCAGCATTTT.

The chain uses TRBV2 and TRBJ2-1; TRBD2 is a possible D gene (6 bases). Germline V gene data show CDR1 as SNHLY and CDR2 as FYNNEI. The CDR3 is 14 residues long. Trimming pared 1 base from V and 9 bases from J, leaving 13 bases between. CDR3 DNA: TGTGCCAGCAGTGAAGGCGGGAAAGGCACTGAGCAGTTCTTC. It encodes CASSEGGKGTEQFF.

This chain connects TRBV19 to TRBJ1-5; D may be TRBD1 (6 bases). V was clipped by 1 base and J by 6 bases, with 13 bases between them. The CDR3 is 15 amino acids. Germline CDR1 and CDR2: LNHDA and SQIVND (reference sequence). The CDR3 nucleotides are TGTGCCAGTAGTATAGCCCTGGGGGCGGGTCAGCCCCAGCATTTT. The encoded protein is CASSIALGAGQPQHF.